This T cell receptor beta chain is from a study of shared clonotypes between healthy human individuals. There are 13 residues in the CDR3. Germline assignment: CDR1 SGHRS and CDR2 YFSETQ. The V end lost 2 bases, the J end lost 8 bases, and 11 bases lay between the germline ends. Every subset's genomic DNA went evenly onto several immunoSEQ plates. Assay: immunoSEQ multiplex PCR; the TCRdb copy retains only in-frame clones and omits some. Of 2 million to 3 million clones listed, about 92% are singletons. The chain recombines TRBV5-1 with TRBJ2-4; tentatively, D is TRBD2 (5 bases). Material: naive CD4+ T cells sorted from blood. The subset: CD45RA+ positively selected. This sequence was found in a man younger than 35 in good health. The CDR3 is CASSFAPGDIQYF. CDR3 DNA sequence: TGCGCCAGCAGCTTCGCACCCGGGGACATTCAGTACTTC.